This entry lists 21 T cell receptor beta chains sequenced from one sample in a study of T-cell memory formation after mild COVID-19. TCRdb re-analysed the 5' RACE reads in MiXCR, keeping a single row per CDR3 protein. The sample has 150,000 to 200,000 distinct CDR3 sequences, 11% seen once. The sample comprised PBMCs or a T cell subset sorted from them (not recorded which). These receptors all stem from a man aged 18 to 30 who had mild COVID-19 (a few samples of this study predate the infection). Cell type and time point are not known.

This clonotype was detected ten times or more. This chain joins TRBV28 and TRBJ1-2; D is ambiguous. Trimming shortened V by 8 bases and J by 3 bases, and 16 bases separated the two germline ends. CDR3 length: 14 amino acids. The V gene's germline CDR1 is MDHEN and CDR2 SYDVKM. The CDR3 sequence is CASADRTVYYGYTF. The CDR3 DNA reads as TGTGCCAGCGCGGACCGGACGGTGTACTATGGCTACACCTTC.

Only a few counts were recorded for this clonotype. This CDR3 reads CSARGFVASGGGTDTQYF. In DNA form, the CDR3 reads TGCAGTGCTAGAGGTTTTGTGGCTAGCGGGGGGGGCACAGATACGCAGTATTTT. The chain joins TRBV20-1 to TRBJ2-3; 12 bases align to TRBD2. Trimming took 1 base from V and 1 from J; bases not matched to a gene: 9. The CDR3 consists of 18 residues. The germline V gene has CDR1 DFQATT and CDR2 SNEGSKA (reference sequence).

A few counts support this clonotype. This chain uses TRBV20-1 with TRBJ1-4; 9 bases are shared with TRBD1. Germline V gene data show CDR1 as DFQATT and CDR2 as SNEGSKA (reference sequence). The CDR3 has 15 residues. J gave up 7 bases and V 2 bases, and 8 bases lay outside the gene matches. Here the CDR3 reads CSARPETGGREKLFF. The CDR3 coding sequence is TGCAGTGCTAGACCAGAGACAGGGGGGCGTGAAAAACTGTTTTTT.

The chain recombines TRBV20-1 with TRBJ2-7; 7 bases match TRBD2. There are 16 residues in the CDR3. Trimming took 0 bases from V and 7 from J; bases not matched to a gene: 15. Looked up from germline, CDR1 is DFQATT and CDR2 is SNEGSKA (reference sequence). CDR3 bases: TGCAGTGCTAGAGATCCACTTAGCGGGCCCCGGGGGGAGCAGTACTTC. Amino acid sequence: CSARDPLSGPRGEQYF.

This clonotype was picked up a small number of times. This chain connects TRBV5-6 to TRBJ2-7; D call uncertain. CDR3 length equals 13 residues. The V end was cut by 6 bases, the J end by 3 bases, with 13 bases between. Per germline, CDR1 SGHDT and CDR2 YYEEEE. The CDR3 DNA reads as TGTGCCAGCACCTTAAGCCAAATCTACGAGCAGTACTTC. The encoded protein is CASTLSQIYEQYF.

This clonotype occurred a few times. The CDR3 DNA reads TGCGCCAGCAGCTACGAGGGACAGCATCTTTCACCCCTCCACTTT. Amino acids: CASSYEGQHLSPLHF. This rearrangement joins TRBV5-1 to TRBJ1-6; 7 nucleotides agree with TRBD1. The V segment lost 3 bases and the J segment 9 bases; nucleotides outside the gene matches: 9. Per germline, CDR1 SGHRS and CDR2 YFSETQ. This CDR3 comprises 15 residues. The full variable domain, its missing parts supplied by reference TRBV5-1 and TRBJ1-6, is KAGVTQTPRYLIKTRGQQVTLSCSPISGHRSVSWYQQTPGQGLQFLFEYFSETQRNKGNFPGRFSGRQFSNSRSEMNVSTLELGDSALYLCASSYEGQHLSPLHFGNGTRLTVT.

The DNA for the CDR3 is TGTGCCAGCAGTTTAGGCAGGGAGAATTCACCCCTCCACTTT. Translated: CASSLGRENSPLHF. This chain connects TRBV12-3 or TRBV12-4 to TRBJ1-6; D may be TRBD1 (5 bases). The CDR3 has 14 residues. Deletions cut 1 base from V and 7 bases from J, with 8 bases between.

This clonotype was counted at least ten times. This chain connects TRBV9 to TRBJ1-3; D gene uncertain. Germline assignment: CDR1 SGDLS and CDR2 YYNGEE. This CDR3 region has 14 residues. V shed 2 bases and J shed 4 bases, with 10 bases lying between them. The DNA of the CDR3 is TGTGCCAGCAGCGTCTTCGGGCTCGGAAACACCATATATTTT. Its translation is CASSVFGLGNTIYF.

This clonotype was seen at least ten times. The DNA of the CDR3 is TGTGCCAGCAGCTTGACCAGTTTAGCCTCCGGGGAGCTGTTTTTT. Translation: CASSLTSLASGELFF. J is TRBJ2-2 and V is TRBV7-9; D call uncertain. The CDR3 has 15 residues. Germline V gene lookup returns CDR1 SEHNR and CDR2 FQNEAQ (reference sequence). V dropped 3 bases and J dropped 6 bases, with 14 bases sitting between them. The whole variable domain, remainder taken from reference TRBV7-9 and TRBJ2-2, is DTGVSQNPRHKITKRGQNVTFRCDPISEHNRLYWYRQTLGQGPEFLTYFQNEAQLEKSRLLSDRFSAERPKGSFSTLEIQRTEQGDSAMYLCASSLTSLASGELFFGEGSRLTVL.

J is TRBJ1-6 and V is TRBV7-2, with D tentatively TRBD1 (6 bases). CDR1 SGHTA and CDR2 FQGNSA come from the germline V gene. This CDR3 comprises 15 residues. The V gene lost 5 bases and the J gene lost 9 bases, with 17 bases spanning the gap. CDR3 amino acids: CASSPRADRLSPLHF. The CDR3 DNA is TGTGCCAGCAGCCCCCGGGCGGACAGACTTTCACCCCTCCACTTT.

The CDR3 loop reads CASSLQATDTQYF. CDR3 DNA: TGTGCCAGCAGTTTACAGGCCACAGATACGCAGTATTTT. The chain carries TRBV12-3 or TRBV12-4 and TRBJ2-3; D unresolved. V lost 2 bases to trimming and J lost 2 bases, with 5 bases between them. The CDR3 is made up of 13 amino acids.

This clonotype was seen repeatedly, ten times or more. V gene TRBV7-9 combines with J gene TRBJ1-1; 8 nucleotides line up with TRBD1. V was clipped by 4 bases and J by 1 base; unmatched bases: 2. The germline V gene has CDR1 SEHNR and CDR2 FQNEAQ (reference sequence). CDR3 length equals 14 residues. CDR3 amino acids: CASSSQGANTEAFF. As DNA, the CDR3 is TGTGCCAGCAGCTCTCAGGGGGCGAACACTGAAGCTTTCTTT. The variable domain in full, with the rest retrieved from reference TRBV7-9 and TRBJ1-1, is DTGVSQNPRHKITKRGQNVTFRCDPISEHNRLYWYRQTLGQGPEFLTYFQNEAQLEKSRLLSDRFSAERPKGSFSTLEIQRTEQGDSAMYLCASSSQGANTEAFFGQGTRLTVV.

This clonotype was picked up many times. Here the CDR3 reads CASSYSPGQGYNEQFF. The CDR3 bases are TGTGCCAGCAGTTACTCTCCGGGACAGGGATACAATGAGCAGTTCTTC. This rearrangement joins TRBV6-5 to TRBJ2-1, with 9 bases that match TRBD1. Trimming at V came to 0 bases and at J to 4 bases, leaving 4 bases not matched to a gene. The CDR3 is made up of 16 amino acids. CDR1 and CDR2 from the germline V gene are MNHEY and SVGAGI.

This clonotype was found a few times. The chain links TRBV7-2 to TRBJ1-1; 8 bases fit TRBD1. Losses at the gene ends were 2 bases for V and 4 bases for J; bases not matched to a gene: 3. The CDR3 sequence is 14 residues long. Germline loops: CDR1 SGHTA, CDR2 FQGNSA. CDR3 sequence reads: CASSLNRGTTEAFF. The CDR3 DNA reads as TGTGCCAGCAGCTTAAACAGGGGGACCACTGAAGCTTTCTTT.

This clonotype was seen at least ten times. This chain connects TRBV5-1 to TRBJ2-7, with TRBD2 matching 8 bases. Germline V lookup: CDR1 SGHRS, CDR2 YFSETQ. J was trimmed by 4 bases and V by 0 bases; bases with no gene match: 3. This CDR3 comprises 14 residues. The CDR3 here is CASSLGTSGYEQYF. As DNA, the CDR3 is TGCGCCAGCAGCTTGGGCACTAGCGGATACGAGCAGTACTTC. The full variable domain, in which reference TRBV5-1 and TRBJ2-7 provide the parts outside the CDR3, is KAGVTQTPRYLIKTRGQQVTLSCSPISGHRSVSWYQQTPGQGLQFLFEYFSETQRNKGNFPGRFSGRQFSNSRSEMNVSTLELGDSALYLCASSLGTSGYEQYFGPGTRLTVT.

This clonotype was picked up a small number of times. V gene TRBV12-3 or TRBV12-4 combines with J gene TRBJ1-2, with D perhaps matching TRBD1 (5 bases). The germline V and J ends were trimmed by 6 bases and 7 bases, with 18 bases remaining between them. The CDR3 loop spans 14 amino acids. This CDR3 reads CASRPSGTPFGYTF. CDR3 nucleotide sequence: TGTGCCAGCAGACCCTCCGGGACGCCCTTTGGCTACACCTTC.

At least ten counts were recorded for this clonotype. V is TRBV12-3 or TRBV12-4 and J is TRBJ2-3, with 9 bases that match TRBD2. The trim removed 7 bases at V and 5 bases at J, leaving 13 bases unmatched. The CDR3 covers 16 residues. In DNA, the CDR3 is TGTGCCAGCACCACCCGGCCTAGCGGGGCGGGAGATACGCAGTATTTT. It yields the protein CASTTRPSGAGDTQYF.

This clonotype appeared a few times. The V call is TRBV7-2, the J call TRBJ2-2; D not certain. With 5 bases removed from V and 0 bases from J, the gap between germline ends came to 16 bases. CDR3 size: 17 residues. Germline CDR1 reads SGHTA; CDR2 reads FQGNSA. As DNA, the CDR3 is TGTGCCAGCAGCCGCGCCCAATGGGAAACGAACACCGGGGAGCTGTTTTTT. Residues: CASSRAQWETNTGELFF. The full variable domain, completed using reference TRBV7-2 and TRBJ2-2, is GAGVSQSPSNKVTEKGKDVELRCDPISGHTALYWYRQSLGQGLEFLIYFQGNSAPDKSGLPSDRFSAERTGGSVSTLTIQRTQQEDSAVYLCASSRAQWETNTGELFFGEGSRLTVL.

Remarks on this clonotype: Possible read error: a much larger clone is one base away. This chain uses TRBV6-6 with TRBJ2-7; D possibly uses TRBD1 or TRBD2 (5 bases each). The CDR3 has 13 amino acids. The germline CDR1 and CDR2 sequences are MNHNY and SVGAGI (reference sequence). Here the CDR3 DNA reads TGTTCCAGCCGGGTCGGGACGGGCTTGGAGCAGTACTTC. Residues: CSSRVGTGLEQYF.

This clonotype was counted ten times or more. This chain connects TRBV19 to TRBJ2-5; 10 nucleotides line up with TRBD2. This CDR3 spans 16 amino acids. Trimming removed 2 bases from V and 1 base from J; junction bases left unmatched: 4. Germline V CDR1 and CDR2: LNHDA, SQIVND (reference sequence). This CDR3 reads CASSIRASGGQETQYF. CDR3 sequence (DNA): TGTGCCAGTAGTATAAGGGCTAGCGGGGGCCAAGAGACCCAGTACTTC.

In its sample, this clonotype was seen a few times. The chain uses TRBV5-1 and TRBJ1-1, with D uncertain. The V gene lost 1 base and the J gene lost 1 base, with 8 bases spanning the gap. Germline V gives CDR1 SGHRS, CDR2 YFSETQ. The CDR3 is 14 amino acids. Written as DNA, the CDR3 is TGCGCCAGCAGCTTGTTTTCCTCGAACACTGAAGCTTTCTTT. Translating it yields CASSLFSSNTEAFF.